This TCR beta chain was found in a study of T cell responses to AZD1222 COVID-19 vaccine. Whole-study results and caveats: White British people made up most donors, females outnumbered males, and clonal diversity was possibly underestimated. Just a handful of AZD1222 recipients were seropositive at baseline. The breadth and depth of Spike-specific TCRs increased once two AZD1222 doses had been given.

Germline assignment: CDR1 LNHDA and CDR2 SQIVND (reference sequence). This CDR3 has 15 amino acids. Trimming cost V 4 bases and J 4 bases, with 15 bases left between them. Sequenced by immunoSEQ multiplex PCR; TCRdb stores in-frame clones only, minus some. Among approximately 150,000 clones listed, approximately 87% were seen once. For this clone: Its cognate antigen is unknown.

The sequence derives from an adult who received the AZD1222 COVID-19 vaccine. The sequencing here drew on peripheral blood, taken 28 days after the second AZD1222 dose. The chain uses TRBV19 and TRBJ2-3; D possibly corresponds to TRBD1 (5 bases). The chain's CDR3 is CASSRVSGSSDTQYF. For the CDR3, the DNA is TGTGCCAGTAGTAGGGTATCAGGGTCCTCAGATACGCAGTATTTT.